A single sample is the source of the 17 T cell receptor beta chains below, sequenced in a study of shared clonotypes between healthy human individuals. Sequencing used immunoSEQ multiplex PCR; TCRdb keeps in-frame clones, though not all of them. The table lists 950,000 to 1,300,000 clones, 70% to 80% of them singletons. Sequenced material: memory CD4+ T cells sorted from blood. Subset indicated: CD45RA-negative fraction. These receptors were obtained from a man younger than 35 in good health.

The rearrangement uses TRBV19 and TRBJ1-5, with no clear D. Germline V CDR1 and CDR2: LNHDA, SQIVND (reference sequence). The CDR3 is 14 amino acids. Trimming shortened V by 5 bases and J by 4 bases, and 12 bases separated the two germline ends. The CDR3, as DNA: TGTGCCAGTAGTCGTAGACGGGAGAATCAGCCCCAGCATTTT. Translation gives CASSRRRENQPQHF. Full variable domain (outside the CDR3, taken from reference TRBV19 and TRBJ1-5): DGGITQSPKYLFRKEGQNVTLSCEQNLNHDAMYWYRQDPGQGLRLIYYSQIVNDFQKGDIAEGYSVSREKKESFPLTVTSAQKNPTAFYLCASSRRRENQPQHFGDGTRLSIL.

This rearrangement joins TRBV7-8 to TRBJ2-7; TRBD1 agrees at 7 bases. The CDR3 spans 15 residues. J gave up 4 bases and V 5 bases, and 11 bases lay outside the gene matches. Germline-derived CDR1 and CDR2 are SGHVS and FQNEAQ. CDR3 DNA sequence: TGTGCCAGCAGCCGACAGGGAATAACCCCTTACGAGCAGTACTTC. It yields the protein CASSRQGITPYEQYF.

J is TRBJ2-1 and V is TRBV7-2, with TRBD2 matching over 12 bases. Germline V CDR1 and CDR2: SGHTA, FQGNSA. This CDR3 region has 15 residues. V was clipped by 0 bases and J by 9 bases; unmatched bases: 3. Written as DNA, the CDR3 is TGTGCCAGCAGCTTAGCGCTAGCGGGAGGGCTTGAGCAGTTCTTC. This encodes CASSLALAGGLEQFF.

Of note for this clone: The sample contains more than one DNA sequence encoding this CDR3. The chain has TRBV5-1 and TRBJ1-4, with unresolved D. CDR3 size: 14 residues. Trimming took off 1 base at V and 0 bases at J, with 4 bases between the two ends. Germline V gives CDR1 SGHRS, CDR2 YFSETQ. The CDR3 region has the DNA TGCGCCAGCAGCTTGCAAGCAACTAATGAAAAACTGTTTTTT. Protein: CASSLQATNEKLFF.

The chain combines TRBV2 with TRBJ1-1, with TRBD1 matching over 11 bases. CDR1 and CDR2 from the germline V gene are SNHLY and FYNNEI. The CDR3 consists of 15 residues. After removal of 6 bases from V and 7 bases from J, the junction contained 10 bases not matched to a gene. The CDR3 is CASRDRGRNSIEAFF. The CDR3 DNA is TGTGCCAGCAGGGACAGGGGGCGAAACTCGATTGAAGCTTTCTTT. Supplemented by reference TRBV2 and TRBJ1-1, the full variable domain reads EPEVTQTPSHQVTQMGQEVILRCVPISNHLYFYWYRQILGQKVEFLVSFYNNEISEKSEIFDDQFSVERPDGSNFTLKIRSTKLEDSAMYFCASRDRGRNSIEAFFGQGTRLTVV.

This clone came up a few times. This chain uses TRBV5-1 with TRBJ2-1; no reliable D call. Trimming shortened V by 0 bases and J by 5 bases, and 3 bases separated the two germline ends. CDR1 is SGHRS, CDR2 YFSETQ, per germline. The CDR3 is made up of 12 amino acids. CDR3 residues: CASSLANNEQFF. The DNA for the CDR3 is TGCGCCAGCAGCTTGGCAAACAATGAGCAGTTCTTC. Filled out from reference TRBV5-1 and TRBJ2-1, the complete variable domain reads KAGVTQTPRYLIKTRGQQVTLSCSPISGHRSVSWYQQTPGQGLQFLFEYFSETQRNKGNFPGRFSGRQFSNSRSEMNVSTLELGDSALYLCASSLANNEQFFGPGTRLTVL.

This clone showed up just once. The CDR3 coding sequence is TGTGCCAGCGATAAGGGAGGGGGTGGAACCTACGAGCAGTACTTC. This encodes CASDKGGGGTYEQYF. This chain uses TRBV6-1 with TRBJ2-7; tentatively, D is TRBD2 (7 bases). V was clipped by 8 bases and J by 2 bases, with 19 bases between them. Germline V gives CDR1 MNHNS, CDR2 SASEGT. The CDR3 has 15 residues.

The CDR3 loop is CASSISLMNTEAFF. The CDR3 DNA is TGTGCCAGTAGTATTTCCCTTATGAACACTGAAGCTTTCTTT. The J gene is TRBJ1-1, the V gene TRBV19; D is uncertain. Germline CDR1 and CDR2: LNHDA and SQIVND (reference sequence). Between the trimmed V and J ends, which lost 3 bases and 0 bases, there was a span of 8 bases. The CDR3 runs to 14 residues.

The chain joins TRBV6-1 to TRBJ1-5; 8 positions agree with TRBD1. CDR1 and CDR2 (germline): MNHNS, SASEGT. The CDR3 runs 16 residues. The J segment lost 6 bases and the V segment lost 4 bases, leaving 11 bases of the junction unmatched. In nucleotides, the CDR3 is TGTGCCAGCAGTGTAACAGGGGGGGATTCGGGTCAGCCCCAGCATTTT. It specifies CASSVTGGDSGQPQHF.

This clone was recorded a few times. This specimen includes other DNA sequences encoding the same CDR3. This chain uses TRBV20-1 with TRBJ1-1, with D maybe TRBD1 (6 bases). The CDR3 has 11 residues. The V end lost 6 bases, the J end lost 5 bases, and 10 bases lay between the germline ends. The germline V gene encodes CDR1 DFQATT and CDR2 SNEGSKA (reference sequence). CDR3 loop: CSASGETEAFF. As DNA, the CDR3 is TGCAGTGCGTCAGGGGAAACTGAAGCTTTCTTT.

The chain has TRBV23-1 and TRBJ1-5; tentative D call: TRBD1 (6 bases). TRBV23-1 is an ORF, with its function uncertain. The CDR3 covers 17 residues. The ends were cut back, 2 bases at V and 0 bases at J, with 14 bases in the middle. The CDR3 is CASSQIGQTLSNQPQHF. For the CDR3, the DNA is TGCGCCAGCAGTCAAATTGGACAGACCCTTAGCAATCAGCCCCAGCATTTT.

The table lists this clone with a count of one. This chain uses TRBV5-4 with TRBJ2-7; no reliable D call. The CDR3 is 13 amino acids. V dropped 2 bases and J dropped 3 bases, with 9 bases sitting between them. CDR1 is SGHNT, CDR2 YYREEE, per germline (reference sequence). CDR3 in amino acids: CASSFSEVYEQYF. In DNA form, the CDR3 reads TGTGCCAGCAGCTTCTCGGAAGTCTACGAGCAGTACTTC.

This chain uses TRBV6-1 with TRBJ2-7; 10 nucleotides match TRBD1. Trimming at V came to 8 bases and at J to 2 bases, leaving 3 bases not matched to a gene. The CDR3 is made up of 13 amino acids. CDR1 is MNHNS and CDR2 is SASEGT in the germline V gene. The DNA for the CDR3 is TGTGCCAGCGGACAGGGGGGCCCCTACGAGCAGTACTTC. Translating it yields CASGQGGPYEQYF.

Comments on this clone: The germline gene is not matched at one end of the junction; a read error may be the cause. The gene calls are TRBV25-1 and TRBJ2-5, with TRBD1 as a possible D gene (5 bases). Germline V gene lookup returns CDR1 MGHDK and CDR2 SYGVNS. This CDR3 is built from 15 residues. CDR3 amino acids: CASSEDQGLAEAQYF. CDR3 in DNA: TGTGCCAGCAGTGAAGATCAGGGCCTGGCAGAGGCCCAGTACTTC.

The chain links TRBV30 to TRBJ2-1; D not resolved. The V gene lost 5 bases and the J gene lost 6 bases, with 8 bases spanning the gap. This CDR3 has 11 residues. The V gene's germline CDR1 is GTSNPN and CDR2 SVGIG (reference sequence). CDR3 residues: CAWGTPNEQFF. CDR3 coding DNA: TGTGCCTGGGGTACCCCCAATGAGCAGTTCTTC.

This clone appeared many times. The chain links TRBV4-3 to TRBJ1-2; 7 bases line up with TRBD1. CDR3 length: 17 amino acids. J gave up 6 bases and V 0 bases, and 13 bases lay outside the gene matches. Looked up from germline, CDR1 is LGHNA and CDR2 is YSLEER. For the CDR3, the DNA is TGCGCCAGCAGCCAAGATCCGGGCTCGACAGGGAGGCATGGCTACACCTTC. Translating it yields CASSQDPGSTGRHGYTF.

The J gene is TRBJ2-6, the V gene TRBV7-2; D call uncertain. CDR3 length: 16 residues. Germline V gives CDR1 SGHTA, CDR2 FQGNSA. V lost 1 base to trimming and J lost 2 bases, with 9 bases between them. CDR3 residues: CASSLGKYAGANVLTF. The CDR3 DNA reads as TGTGCCAGCAGCTTAGGGAAGTACGCTGGGGCCAACGTCCTGACTTTC. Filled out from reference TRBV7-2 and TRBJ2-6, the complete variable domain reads GAGVSQSPSNKVTEKGKDVELRCDPISGHTALYWYRQSLGQGLEFLIYFQGNSAPDKSGLPSDRFSAERTGGSVSTLTIQRTQQEDSAVYLCASSLGKYAGANVLTFGAGSRLTVL.